Listed below are T cell receptor beta chains from one sample, sequenced in a study of T cells in tumors after PD-1 blockade. TCRdb keeps only in-frame clones here, not all; method: immunoSEQ multiplex PCR. Among tens of thousands of clones listed, around 78% were seen once. Here the sequenced sample was PBMCs, taken before anti-PD-1 treatment. The origin of the receptors is a human donor with basal cell carcinoma. CDR3s include the opening cysteine and the closing phenylalanine or tryptophan. A D gene is named only where the DNA matches it firmly. Expanded clones are given a class, and other clones once, few, many or no size at all.

>TRBV20-1|14|-|TRBJ2-7|-
CSASVQGGRYEQYF
>TRBV6-5|14|-|TRBJ2-7|-
CASRSGGVAYEQYF
>TRBV7-3|17|-|TRBJ2-2|-
CASSFFGGGAEAGELFF
>TRBV19|14|-|TRBJ2-7|-
CASSIAQGSYEQYF
>TRBV4-2|13|-|TRBJ1-3|-
CASSQSVENTIYF
>TRBV28|15|TRBD2|TRBJ2-5|-
CASSFASGGVETQYF
>TRBV7-9|12|-|TRBJ1-2|-
CASRGNGYGYTF
>TRBV11-3|15|-|TRBJ2-7|medium-sized
CASETRGRSSYEQYF
>TRBV28|15|-|TRBJ1-3|-
CASSLRWGRGNTIYF
>TRBV5-5|15|-|TRBJ1-1|-
CASSLAPGSHTEAFF
>TRBV5-1|14|-|TRBJ1-4|-
CASSRDTPNEKLFF
>TRBV19|15|-|TRBJ2-5|-
CASSIAAVERETQYF
>TRBV5-6|14|-|TRBJ2-7|-
CASSFWGGGDEQYF
>TRBV6-2/TRBV6-3|13|-|TRBJ1-1|-
CASSNEGFTEAFF
>TRBV5-1|19|TRBD2|TRBJ2-3|-
CASSLRLGGGAVGTDTQYF
>TRBV2|12|-|TRBJ2-5|-
CASLEGGETQYF
>TRBV3-1/TRBV3-2|15|-|TRBJ2-1|-
CASSQEQGSYNEQFF
>TRBV12-3/TRBV12-4|13|-|TRBJ1-2|-
CASRDTRGYGYTF
>TRBV7-6|14|-|TRBJ2-3|-
CASSFDSSTDTQYF
>TRBV14|17|TRBD1|TRBJ2-5|-
CASSQGWGQGLQETQYF
>TRBV2|19|-|TRBJ2-1|-
CARSHGGARAGSSYNEQFF
>TRBV30|14|-|TRBJ2-1|-
CAWSKSVAGNEQFF
>TRBV18|16|-|TRBJ2-5|-
CASSPPPGRRQETQYF
>TRBV27|16|TRBD2|TRBJ2-3|-
CASSLPPLAGGDTQYF
>TRBV28|13|-|TRBJ2-7|once
CASSLGQIYEQYF
>TRBV28|14|-|TRBJ2-5|-
CASSPRTVRETQYF
>TRBV7-3|18|TRBD2|TRBJ2-3|-
CASSLGGASGGEADTQYF
>TRBV4-1|12|-|TRBJ1-4|-
CASSQGGEKLFF
>TRBV5-5|15|TRBD1|TRBJ2-7|once
CASSPGQGSSYEQYF
>TRBV29-1|16|-|TRBJ1-2|-
CSVVAGPSRDNYGYTF
>TRBV2|16|-|TRBJ2-7|-
CASRSPSASTYYEQYF
>TRBV5-5|17|-|TRBJ2-7|-
CASSLLPGRNSAYEQYF
>TRBV2|19|TRBD2|TRBJ2-1|few
CPTCDGWAGEGSSYNEQFF
>TRBV6-5|14|TRBD1|TRBJ2-7|-
CASSLYQGASEQYF
>TRBV18|16|TRBD1|TRBJ2-3|-
CASSTRQGTLGDTQYF
>TRBV5-1|17|-|TRBJ2-3|-
CASSLAEIAGGTDTQYF
>TRBV9|19|TRBD2|TRBJ2-7|-
CASSPGAGTSGGSTYEQYF
>TRBV19|17|-|TRBJ2-1|-
CASSIDKGWSSEDEQFF
>TRBV7-9|14|-|TRBJ2-5|-
CASSLDRHQETQYF
>TRBV27|14|-|TRBJ2-7|-
CASSPSVKPYEQYF
>TRBV6-5|14|TRBD1|TRBJ1-2|-
CASNRQGAGYGYTF
>TRBV5-4|18|TRBD1|TRBJ2-7|-
CASSSFGTVLGRRYEQYF